These 27 T cell receptor beta chains originate from one sample sequenced in a study of CD4 T cells in relation to SARS-CoV-2 and coronaviruses. CD4+ T cells from unexposed donors were obtained before the COVID-19 pandemic (2011-2018). Isolation of CD4+ T cells took place after roughly nine days in culture. Their target antigens are unknown. Produced via immunoSEQ multiplex PCR; TCRdb's table is partial and in-frame only. This sample has about 19,000 clones; about 80% occur once, and the top ten carry about a sixth. Sequenced input: CD4+ T cells from PBMCs, cultured in vitro. These receptors were collected from a human donor in good health.

This chain joins TRBV6-4 and TRBJ2-3; TRBD2 aligns across 9 bases. Unmatched junction bases numbered 6, after V lost 6 bases and J lost 2 bases. Looked up from germline, CDR1 is MRHNA and CDR2 is SNTAGT. CDR3 size: 15 residues. The CDR3: CASRVSGRNTDTQYF. Written as DNA, the CDR3 is TGTGCCAGCAGAGTAAGCGGGAGGAACACAGATACGCAGTATTTT.

This chain uses TRBV5-5 with TRBJ1-4; D gene ambiguous. CDR1 and CDR2 from the germline V gene are SGHKS and YYEKEE (reference sequence). This CDR3 is 14 amino acids long. V dropped 0 bases and J dropped 10 bases, with 13 bases sitting between them. The CDR3 protein is CASSLETGPRKLFF. The CDR3 nucleotides are TGTGCCAGCAGCTTGGAGACCGGGCCCCGAAAACTGTTTTTT.

CDR3 coding DNA: TGCAGCGTTGGAGGGCAGGGAGGGTCGGGCAATCAGCCCCAGCATTTT. It encodes CSVGGQGGSGNQPQHF. This sequence joins TRBV29-1 and TRBJ1-5, with D maybe TRBD1 (5 bases). The CDR3 has 16 amino acids. From germline, CDR1 is SQVTM and CDR2 ANQGSEA. The V and J ends lost 4 bases and 2 bases respectively, with 18 bases between them.

The chain has TRBV19 and TRBJ2-6, with D perhaps matching TRBD1 or TRBD2 (6 bases each). The V end lost 3 bases, the J end lost 4 bases, and 10 bases lay between the germline ends. This CDR3 has 15 amino acids. Germline CDR1 reads LNHDA; CDR2 reads SQIVND (reference sequence). CDR3 amino acids: CASSIAGTGANVLTF. In nucleotides, the CDR3 is TGTGCCAGTAGTATTGCGGGGACAGGGGCCAACGTCCTGACTTTC.

The chain has TRBV24-1 and TRBJ2-3, with D maybe TRBD2 (6 bases). The CDR3 consists of 15 residues. Trimming shortened V by 9 bases and J by 1 base, and 16 bases separated the two germline ends. Germline CDR1 and CDR2: KGHDR and SFDVKD. CDR3 residues: CATGGNPERTDTQYF. The CDR3 DNA is TGTGCCACCGGGGGGAATCCGGAACGCACAGATACGCAGTATTTT.

The V gene is TRBV5-1, the J gene TRBJ1-4; maybe TRBD1 (6 bases). CDR3 size: 14 residues. Germline loops: CDR1 SGHRS, CDR2 YFSETQ. The V and J ends lost 4 bases and 4 bases respectively, with 11 bases between them. The CDR3 sequence is CASSMDSFNEKLFF. CDR3 sequence (DNA): TGCGCCAGCAGCATGGACAGTTTTAATGAAAAACTGTTTTTT.

In this sample, this clone is large (0.1 to 1%). The chain links TRBV19 to TRBJ2-7; D not certain. Trimming took 3 bases from V and 5 from J, leaving 8 bases between them. The CDR3 runs 12 residues. Germline CDR1 and CDR2: LNHDA and SQIVND (reference sequence). The CDR3 region has the DNA TGTGCCAGTAGTATTAGGTCTGACGAGCAGTACTTC. It specifies CASSIRSDEQYF.

The chain combines TRBV3-1 (or the pseudogene TRBV3-2) with TRBJ2-1, with D hard to call. CDR1 LGHDT and CDR2 YNNKEL come from the germline V gene (reference sequence). The CDR3 extends over 12 amino acids. Trimming stripped 6 bases from V and 4 bases from J, with 7 bases between. Written as DNA, the CDR3 is TGTGCCAGCAGTTGGGGATACAATGAGCAGTTCTTC. Its protein product is CASSWGYNEQFF.

The V gene is TRBV19, the J gene TRBJ1-5; TRBD1 is a possible D gene (5 bases). Germline V gene data show CDR1 as LNHDA and CDR2 as SQIVND (reference sequence). This CDR3 contains 16 residues. V shed 7 bases and J shed 7 bases, with 23 bases lying between them. The CDR3 DNA reads as TGTGCCAGTAAAGATGAAAAATCCGGGACGTTACAGCCCCAGCATTTT. It translates to CASKDEKSGTLQPQHF.

This chain uses TRBV5-4 with TRBJ2-1; D remains ambiguous. The CDR3 is 15 residues long. Germline assignment: CDR1 SGHNT and CDR2 YYREEE (reference sequence). V was trimmed by 4 bases and J by 5 bases, leaving 16 bases between them. CDR3 loop: CASSVTIRSDNEQFF. The CDR3 DNA is TGTGCCAGCAGCGTGACGATAAGGAGTGACAATGAGCAGTTCTTC.

V gene TRBV30 combines with J gene TRBJ2-1; D call uncertain. Germline CDR1 GTSNPN, CDR2 SVGIG (reference sequence). This CDR3 is 11 amino acids long. With 3 bases removed from V and 10 bases from J, the gap between germline ends came to 10 bases. The CDR3 region is CAWRGLSEQFF. The CDR3 DNA follows: TGTGCCTGGAGAGGGCTAAGCGAGCAGTTCTTC. Complete variable domain (other parts from reference TRBV30 and TRBJ2-1): SQTIHQWPATLVQPVGSPLSLECTVEGTSNPNLYWYRQAAGRGLQLLFYSVGIGQISSEVPQNLSASRPQDRQFILSSKKLLLSDSGFYLCAWRGLSEQFFGPGTRLTVL.

V gene TRBV11-2 combines with J gene TRBJ1-5, with TRBD1 identical over 8 bases. With 4 bases clipped from V and 3 bases from J, the junction kept 5 bases outside the gene matches. Per the germline V gene, CDR1 is SGHAT and CDR2 is FQNNGV. This CDR3 is 15 amino acids long. In nucleotides, the CDR3 is TGTGCCAGCAGCTCCGGACAGGGCATCAATCAGCCCCAGCATTTT. This translates into CASSSGQGINQPQHF.

This clone has only one observation. This chain joins TRBV24-1 and TRBJ1-2, with 8 bases aligning to TRBD1. V lost 3 bases and J lost 6; bases outside the gene matches: 5. Germline-derived CDR1 and CDR2 are KGHDR and SFDVKD. The CDR3 consists of 14 residues. The CDR3 loop is CATSDPGQGDGYTF. The CDR3 DNA reads TGTGCCACCAGTGATCCTGGACAGGGAGATGGCTACACCTTC.

The rearrangement links TRBV6-5 to TRBJ2-1; 12 nucleotides match TRBD2. The CDR3 covers 15 residues. J lost 9 bases, V lost 6 bases, and 9 bases had no gene match. The V gene's germline CDR1 is MNHEY and CDR2 SVGAGI. CDR3 bases: TGTGCCAGCAGCCCCCTAGCGGGAGGGATAGGTGAGCAGTTCTTC. This encodes CASSPLAGGIGEQFF.

The chain joins TRBV18 to TRBJ1-5; 7 positions match TRBD1. J gave up 3 bases and V 2 bases, and 10 bases lay outside the gene matches. Per germline, CDR1 KGHSH and CDR2 LQKENI. The CDR3 length is 17 residues. Here the CDR3 DNA reads TGTGCCAGCTCACCAATGGGGGCGACAGGGCTCAATCAGCCCCAGCATTTT. It yields the protein CASSPMGATGLNQPQHF.

Here the CDR3 reads CSVSDLYEQYF. The DNA for the CDR3 is TGCAGCGTTTCTGACCTCTACGAGCAGTACTTC. The J gene is TRBJ2-7, the V gene TRBV29-1; the D is unclear. The CDR3 covers 11 residues. In germline, CDR1 is SQVTM, CDR2 ANQGSEA. V lost 5 bases, J lost 3 bases, and 8 bases lay in between.

This sequence joins TRBV19 and TRBJ2-2; D might be TRBD1 (6 bases). The CDR3 consists of 15 residues. The V and J ends lost 5 bases and 1 base respectively, with 11 bases between them. Germline lookup yields CDR1 LNHDA and CDR2 SQIVND (reference sequence). CDR3 nucleotide sequence: TGTGCCAGTAGTGCGTCCAGGGGGAACACCGGGGAGCTGTTTTTT. Translated: CASSASRGNTGELFF.

V is TRBV27 and J is TRBJ2-5, with a possible D match to TRBD1 (6 bases). V lost 5 bases, J lost 5 bases, and 15 bases lay in between. The CDR3 is made up of 14 amino acids. The V gene's germline CDR1 is MNHEY and CDR2 SMNVEV (reference sequence). CDR3 loop: CASSPNRDWETQYF. The CDR3 DNA sequence: TGTGCCAGCAGTCCTAACAGGGATTGGGAGACCCAGTACTTC.

The rearrangement links TRBV6-5 to TRBJ2-3; D is ambiguous. The CDR3 is made up of 11 amino acids. Trimming shortened V by 6 bases and J by 6 bases, and 7 bases separated the two germline ends. The germline V gene has CDR1 MNHEY and CDR2 SVGAGI. In nucleotides, the CDR3 is TGTGCCAGCAGCGGCGGCGATACGCAGTATTTT. This sequence encodes CASSGGDTQYF.

The rearrangement links TRBV5-1 to TRBJ2-7; 8 nucleotides line up with TRBD1. V lost 0 bases to trimming and J lost 2 bases; unmatched junction nucleotides: 4. Germline-derived CDR1 and CDR2 are SGHRS and YFSETQ. This CDR3 contains 15 residues. The CDR3 reads CASSLGTGGTYEQYF. The CDR3 DNA sequence: TGCGCCAGCAGCTTGGGCACAGGGGGGACCTACGAGCAGTACTTC.

The rearrangement joins TRBV5-1 to TRBJ2-5; possibly TRBD1 for D (6 bases). The CDR3 extends over 14 amino acids. V gave up 0 bases and J gave up 3 bases, with 9 bases separating them. The germline V gene encodes CDR1 SGHRS and CDR2 YFSETQ. The CDR3 coding sequence is TGCGCCAGCAGCTTGGGGACAGCCAAAGAGACCCAGTACTTC. Its protein product is CASSLGTAKETQYF. The variable domain in full, completed from reference TRBV5-1 and TRBJ2-5, reads KAGVTQTPRYLIKTRGQQVTLSCSPISGHRSVSWYQQTPGQGLQFLFEYFSETQRNKGNFPGRFSGRQFSNSRSEMNVSTLELGDSALYLCASSLGTAKETQYFGPGTRLLVL.

The chain links TRBV7-3 to TRBJ2-3, with D maybe TRBD1 (5 bases). The CDR3 contains 19 residues. The V and J ends lost 2 bases and 0 bases respectively, with 21 bases between them. The germline CDR1 and CDR2 sequences are SGHTA and FQGTGA. CDR3 sequence reads: CASSLRVGPGATSTDTQYF. The DNA of the CDR3 is TGTGCCAGCAGCTTACGCGTGGGGCCAGGAGCTACTAGCACAGATACGCAGTATTTT.

The chain has TRBV5-6 and TRBJ2-7; perhaps TRBD2 as D (5 bases). With 6 bases removed from V and 0 bases from J, the gap between germline ends came to 7 bases. CDR3 size: 12 residues. Germline-derived CDR1 and CDR2 are SGHDT and YYEEEE. CDR3 sequence (DNA): TGTGCCAGCACCCGGGGCTCCTACGAGCAGTACTTC. Translated, it gives CASTRGSYEQYF.

The V call is TRBV5-4, the J call TRBJ1-3; D possibly corresponds to TRBD1 (5 bases). The germline V gene has CDR1 SGHNT and CDR2 YYREEE (reference sequence). V lost 3 bases, J lost 0 bases, and 13 bases lay in between. CDR3 length: 16 amino acids. The CDR3 DNA follows: TGTGCCAGCAGCTCTTGGGGCCCTAACTCTGGAAACACCATATATTTT. It yields the protein CASSSWGPNSGNTIYF.

This clone was seen a handful of times. This chain uses TRBV30 with TRBJ1-2, with D unresolved. Trimming removed 0 bases at V and 3 bases at J, with 8 bases between. The CDR3 covers 13 residues. From germline, CDR1 is GTSNPN and CDR2 SVGIG (reference sequence). CDR3 region: CAWSVPLDYGYTF. Here the CDR3 DNA reads TGTGCCTGGAGTGTACCATTGGACTATGGCTACACCTTC.

Only a few counts were recorded for this clone. V usage is TRBV11-3 and J usage is TRBJ2-1; possible D gene TRBD2, 6 bases. Germline-derived CDR1 and CDR2 are SGHNT and YENEEA. V was shortened by 5 bases and J by 9 bases, with 14 bases between the two germline ends. This CDR3 has 13 residues. The DNA of the CDR3 is TGTGCCAGCAGCATCCGACTAGAGAGTGAGCAGTTCTTC. As protein: CASSIRLESEQFF.

The chain recombines TRBV3-1 (or the pseudogene TRBV3-2) with TRBJ1-2; D is possibly TRBD1 (6 bases). The V end was cut by 2 bases, the J end by 7 bases, with 11 bases between. CDR1 and CDR2 (germline): LGHDT, YNNKEL (reference sequence). CDR3 length equals 13 residues. The CDR3 DNA sequence: TGTGCCAGCAGCCAAAAGGGGGGCGGTGGCTACACCTTC. It specifies CASSQKGGGGYTF.